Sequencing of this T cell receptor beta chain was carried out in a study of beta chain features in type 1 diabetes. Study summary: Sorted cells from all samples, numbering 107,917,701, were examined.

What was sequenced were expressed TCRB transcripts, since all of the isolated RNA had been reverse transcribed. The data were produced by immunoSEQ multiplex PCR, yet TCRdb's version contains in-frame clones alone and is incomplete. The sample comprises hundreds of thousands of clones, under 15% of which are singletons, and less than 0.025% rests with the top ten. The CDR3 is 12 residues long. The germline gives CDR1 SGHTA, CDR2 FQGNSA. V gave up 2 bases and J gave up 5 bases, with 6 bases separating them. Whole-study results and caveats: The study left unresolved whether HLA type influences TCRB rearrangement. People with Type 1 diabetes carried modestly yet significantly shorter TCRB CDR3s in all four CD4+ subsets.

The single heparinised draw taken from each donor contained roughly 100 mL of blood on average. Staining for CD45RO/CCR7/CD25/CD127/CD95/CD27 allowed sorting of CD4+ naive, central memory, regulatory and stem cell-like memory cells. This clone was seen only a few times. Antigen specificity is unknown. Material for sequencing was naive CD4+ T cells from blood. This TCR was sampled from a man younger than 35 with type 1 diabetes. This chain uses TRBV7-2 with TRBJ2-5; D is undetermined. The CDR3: CASSLMLETQYF. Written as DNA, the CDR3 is TGTGCCAGCAGCTTAATGTTGGAGACCCAGTACTTC.